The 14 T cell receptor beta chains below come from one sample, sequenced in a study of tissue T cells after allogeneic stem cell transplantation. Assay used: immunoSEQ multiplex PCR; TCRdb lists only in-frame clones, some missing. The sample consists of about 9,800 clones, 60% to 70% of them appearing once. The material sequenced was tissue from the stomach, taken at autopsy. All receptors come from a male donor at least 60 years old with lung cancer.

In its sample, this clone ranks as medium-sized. The CDR3 loop reads CASSPQQGLDGYTF. The DNA of the CDR3 is TGTGCCAGCAGCCCTCAACAGGGACTGGATGGCTACACCTTC. J is TRBJ1-2 and V is TRBV7-2; TRBD1 might be the D (6 bases). CDR3 length: 14 residues. V shed 5 bases and J shed 6 bases, with 16 bases lying between them. Germline CDR1 reads SGHTA; CDR2 reads FQGNSA.

The CDR3 DNA reads as TGTGCCAGCAGCGTTGACATAACCTCTGGAAACACCATATATTTT. Its translation: CASSVDITSGNTIYF. V gene TRBV9 combines with J gene TRBJ1-3; D is undetermined. V was clipped by 2 bases and J by 0 bases, with 9 bases between them. Germline V gene data show CDR1 as SGDLS and CDR2 as YYNGEE. This CDR3 comprises 15 residues.

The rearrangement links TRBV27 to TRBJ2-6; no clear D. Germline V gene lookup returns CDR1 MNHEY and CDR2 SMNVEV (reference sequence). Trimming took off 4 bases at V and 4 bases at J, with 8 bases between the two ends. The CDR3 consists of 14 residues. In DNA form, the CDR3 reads TGTGCCAGCAGTTCTACCTCCGGGGCCAACGTCCTGACTTTC. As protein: CASSSTSGANVLTF.

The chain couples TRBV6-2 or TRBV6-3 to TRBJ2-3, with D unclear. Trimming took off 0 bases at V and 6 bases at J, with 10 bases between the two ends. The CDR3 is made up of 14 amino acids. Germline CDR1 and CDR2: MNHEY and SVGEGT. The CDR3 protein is CASSYSLSPDTQYF. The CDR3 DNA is TGTGCCAGCAGTTACTCGCTCAGCCCCGATACGCAGTATTTT.

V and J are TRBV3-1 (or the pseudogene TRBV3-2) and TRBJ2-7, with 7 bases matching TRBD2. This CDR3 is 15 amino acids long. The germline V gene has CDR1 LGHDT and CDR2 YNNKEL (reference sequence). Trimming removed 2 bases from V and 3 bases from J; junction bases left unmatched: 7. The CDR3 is CASSQSSGGFYEQYF. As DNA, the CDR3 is TGTGCCAGCAGCCAATCCTCGGGAGGATTCTACGAGCAGTACTTC.

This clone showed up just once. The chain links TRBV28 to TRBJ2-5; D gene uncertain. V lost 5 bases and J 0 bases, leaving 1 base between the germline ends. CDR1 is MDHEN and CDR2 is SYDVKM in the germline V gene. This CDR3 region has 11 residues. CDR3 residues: CASSDQETQYF. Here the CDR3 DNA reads TGTGCCAGCAGTGACCAAGAGACCCAGTACTTC.

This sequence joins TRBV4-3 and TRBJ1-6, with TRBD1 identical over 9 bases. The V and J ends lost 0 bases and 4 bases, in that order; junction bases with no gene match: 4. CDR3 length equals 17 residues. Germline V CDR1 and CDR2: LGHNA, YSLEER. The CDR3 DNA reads TGCGCCAGCAGCCAAGAGGTGACAGGGGGATATAATTCACCCCTCCACTTT. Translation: CASSQEVTGGYNSPLHF.

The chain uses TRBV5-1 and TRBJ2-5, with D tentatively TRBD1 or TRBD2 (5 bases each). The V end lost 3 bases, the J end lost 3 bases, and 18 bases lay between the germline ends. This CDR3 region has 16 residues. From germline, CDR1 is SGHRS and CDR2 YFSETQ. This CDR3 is CASSWGTANPKETQYF. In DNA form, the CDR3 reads TGCGCCAGCAGCTGGGGGACCGCCAACCCAAAAGAGACCCAGTACTTC.

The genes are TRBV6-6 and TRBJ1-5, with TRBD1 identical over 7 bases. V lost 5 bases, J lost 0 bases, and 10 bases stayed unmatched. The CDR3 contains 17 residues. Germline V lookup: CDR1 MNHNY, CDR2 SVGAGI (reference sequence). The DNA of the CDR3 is TGTGCCAGCAGTCTCCTCCAGGGACAGCTTAGCAATCAGCCCCAGCATTTT. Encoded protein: CASSLLQGQLSNQPQHF.

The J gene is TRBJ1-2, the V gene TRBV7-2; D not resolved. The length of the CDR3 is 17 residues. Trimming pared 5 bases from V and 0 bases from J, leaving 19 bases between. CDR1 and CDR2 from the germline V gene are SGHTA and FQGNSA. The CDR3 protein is CASSPGEAPLPNYGYTF. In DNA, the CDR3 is TGTGCCAGCAGCCCCGGGGAGGCACCGCTTCCTAACTATGGCTACACCTTC.

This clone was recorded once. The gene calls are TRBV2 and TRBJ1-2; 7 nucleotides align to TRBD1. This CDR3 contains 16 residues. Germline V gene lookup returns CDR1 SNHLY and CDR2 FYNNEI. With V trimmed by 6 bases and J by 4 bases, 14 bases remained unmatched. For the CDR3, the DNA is TGTGCCAGCAGGGGGGGGACAGATTCACGGCTCTATGGCTACACCTTC. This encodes CASRGGTDSRLYGYTF.

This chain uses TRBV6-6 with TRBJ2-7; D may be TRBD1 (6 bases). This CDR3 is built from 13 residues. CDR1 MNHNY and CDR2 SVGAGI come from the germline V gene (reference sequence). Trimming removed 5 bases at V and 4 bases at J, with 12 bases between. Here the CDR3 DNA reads TGTGCCAGCAGTGCCACAGGGTTTTACGAGCAGTACTTC. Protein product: CASSATGFYEQYF.

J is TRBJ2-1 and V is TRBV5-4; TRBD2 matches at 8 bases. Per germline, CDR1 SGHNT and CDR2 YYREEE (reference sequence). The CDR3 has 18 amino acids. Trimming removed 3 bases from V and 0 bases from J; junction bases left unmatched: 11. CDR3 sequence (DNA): TGTGCCAGCAGCTCTATGGCTAGCGGGCCGCGCTCCTACAATGAGCAGTTCTTC. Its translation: CASSSMASGPRSYNEQFF.

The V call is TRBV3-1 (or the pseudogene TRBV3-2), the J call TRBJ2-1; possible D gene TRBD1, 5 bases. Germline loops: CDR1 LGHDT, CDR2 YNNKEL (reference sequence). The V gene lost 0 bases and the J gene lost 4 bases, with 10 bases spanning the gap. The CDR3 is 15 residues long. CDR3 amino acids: CASSQDLTEYNEQFF. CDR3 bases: TGTGCCAGCAGCCAAGACTTGACAGAATACAATGAGCAGTTCTTC.